This T cell receptor beta chain was identified during a study of blood T cell repertoires in COVID-19. Study overall: The cDNA or gDNA used as material had been derived from T cells, B-cell-depleted T cells, or PBMCs.

There are 13 residues in the CDR3. CDR1 is GTSNPN, CDR2 SVGIG, per germline (reference sequence). Trimming cost V 5 bases and J 0 bases, with 10 bases left between them. Per the original methods: Amplification of reference gene primers provided the estimated nucleated cell counts. TCRdb's copy holds only in-frame clones and misses some; the assay was immunoSEQ multiplex PCR. Clone size and the V and J calls come from that table; the DNA yielded D and trimming. Here the sample spans over 60,000 clones, about nine tenths being singletons. Sequenced: peripheral blood. This clonotype was sampled from a man aged 70-80 years with active or convalescent COVID-19. V gene TRBV30 combines with J gene TRBJ1-1; D is uncertain. The CDR3 DNA follows: TGTGCCTGGGAGCGGGCCTTGAACACTGAAGCTTTCTTT. Protein sequence: CAWERALNTEAFF.